This T cell receptor beta chain was retrieved from a study of blood T cell repertoires in COVID-19 (dated by TCRdb to 2018 to 2021). With regard to the full study: Collaborator samples came from the United States, Italy and Spain and covered acute and convalescent phases of COVID-19. A de-identified subject ID, COVID-19 status, age in years and sex were almost always included in the sample metadata. The prospective study material was composed of cDNA or gDNA derived from T cells, B-cell-depleted T cells, or PBMCs. HLA class I and class II types, where available, came from metadata supplied by the sample provider rather than from assay-based typing. Samples were obtained from the ongoing ImmuneRACE study (first 160 participants) and from 950 to 1,500 subjects provided by 6 global collaborators. The dataset comprised deeply sampled blood TCRbeta repertoires from subjects exposed to, actively infected with, or recovered from COVID-19. The repertoires were made available in a free public database intended to serve as a resource for research on the immune response to SARS-CoV-2.

Whole blood was collected in K2EDTA tubes by collaborating institutions according to the institutions' own protocols. Collaborator samples were shipped for TCRbeta analysis as frozen whole blood, isolated PBMCs, or DNA extracted from either sample type. Spanning cysteine to phenylalanine, the CDR3 consists of 14 amino acids. Of the read, only the CDR3 DNA is kept; its 42 bases are in frame from base 1. Per the germline V gene, SGDLS is the CDR1 and YYNGEE is the CDR2. Trimming takes 0 bases from V and 4 bases from J, and the germline ends sit 8 bases apart. TCRbeta CDR3 regions were amplified from genomic DNA by means of the immunoSEQ Assay, a bias-controlled multiplex PCR. Per the authors' processing: Nucleated cell counts per sample were estimated from amplification of reference gene primers within the assay. Sequence reads were collapsed and filtered to measure the absolute abundance of every unique TCRbeta CDR3 rearrangement. For each sample, productive Simpson clonality was calculated as the square root of Simpson's diversity index across productive rearrangements. Sourced from immuneACCESS, this table was stored by TCRdb with only in-frame sequences that have V and J called. A share of the clones is absent; for the studies checked, an unresolved V gene accounts for under half, and the remainder has no known explanation. V and J calls and clone size follow that table, whereas D and trimming were derived from the DNA. The sample has tens of thousands of clones on record, over 75% of them singletons. Over 25% of the sample comes from the top ten.

About this clone itself: Its specific antigen is unknown. No base qualities exist here, and no much larger clone lies one base off it.

General conclusions and limits of the study: Clinical and demographic metadata were provided uncurated, with the amount varying by source and participant.

Sequenced material: peripheral blood. The receptor was derived from a man older than 75 with active or convalescent COVID-19. In this chain, TRBV9 is recombined with TRBJ1-5; the D gene remains uncertain. The CDR3 here reads CASSVVRGNQPQHF. The DNA sequence is given as TGTGCCAGCAGCGTAGTTCGGGGAAATCAGCCCCAGCATTTT.